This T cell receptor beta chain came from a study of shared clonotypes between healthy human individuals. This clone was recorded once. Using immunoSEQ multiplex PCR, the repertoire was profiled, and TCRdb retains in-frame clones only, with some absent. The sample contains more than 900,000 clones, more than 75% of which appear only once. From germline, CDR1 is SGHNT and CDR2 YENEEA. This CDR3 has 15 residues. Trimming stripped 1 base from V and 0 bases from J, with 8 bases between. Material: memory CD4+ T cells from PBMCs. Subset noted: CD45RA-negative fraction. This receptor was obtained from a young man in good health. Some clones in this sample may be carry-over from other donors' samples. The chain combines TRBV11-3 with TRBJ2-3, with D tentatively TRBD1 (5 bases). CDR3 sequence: CASSLGQRSTDTQYF. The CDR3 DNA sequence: TGTGCCAGCAGCTTAGGACAGAGAAGCACAGATACGCAGTATTTT.